Listed below are T cell receptor beta chains from one sample, sequenced in a study of beta chain features in type 1 diabetes. The repertoire was sequenced with immunoSEQ multiplex PCR; TCRdb's copy has only in-frame clones and lacks some. The sample lists approximately 150,000 clones, under 11% seen once, with under 1.5% in the top ten. The sequencing sample was made of naive CD4+ T cells from blood. These receptors were obtained from a man aged 18-30 years in good health. Each CDR3 is given with its conserved first and last residue. Each record gives: J gene, V gene, CDR3 protein.

TRBJ2-3,TRBV19,CASSATRGDTQYF
TRBJ2-1,TRBV5-1,CASSLALAGYNEQFF
TRBJ2-7,TRBV7-9,CASSTNIRDRNYEQYF
TRBJ2-7,TRBV7-9,CASSYRGAYEQYF
TRBJ2-1,TRBV7-2,CASSPQRGVTEQFF
TRBJ1-5,TRBV7-9,CASQTGTADNRPQHF
TRBJ2-3,TRBV5-6,CASSLDGQGWTDTQYF
TRBJ2-5,TRBV4-2,CASSKGTGQETQYF
TRBJ1-4,TRBV6-5,CASSAGTATEKLFF
TRBJ2-7,TRBV15,CATSAASGEIYEQYF
TRBJ2-3,TRBV9,CASSVRFPPDTQYF